Shown below are 27 T cell receptor beta chains from a single sample sequenced in a study of blood T cell repertoires in COVID-19. Generated by immunoSEQ multiplex PCR, the TCRdb table keeps only in-frame clones and is missing some. The sample holds a few hundred thousand clones, approximately 89% seen once. Sequencing input: peripheral blood. The receptor set was obtained from a woman aged 50 to 65 with COVID-19, enrolled during active disease.

The rearrangement uses TRBV27 and TRBJ1-6; 7 bases fit TRBD1. The CDR3 has 15 amino acids. Germline CDR1 and CDR2: MNHEY and SMNVEV (reference sequence). V dropped 3 bases and J dropped 6; count of bases not matched to a gene: 5. DNA for the CDR3: TGTGCCAGCAGTTTGACAGGGCCTCGTAATTCACCCCTCCACTTT. This encodes CASSLTGPRNSPLHF.

The chain employs TRBV10-3 and TRBJ1-1, with 9 nucleotides matching TRBD1. Germline values: CDR1 ENHRY, CDR2 SYGVKD. The V and J ends lost 6 bases and 6 bases, in that order; junction bases with no gene match: 11. The CDR3 runs 15 residues. CDR3 sequence (DNA): TGTGCCATCAGATCTACAGGGGGCGTAATGGCTGAAGCTTTCTTT. Its translation: CAIRSTGGVMAEAFF.

Details on this clone: Other nucleotide sequences from this sample produce the same CDR3. The V call is TRBV7-3, the J call TRBJ2-1, with 7 bases aligning to TRBD2. The CDR3 has 15 amino acids. CDR1 is SGHTA and CDR2 is FQGTGA in the germline V gene. After removal of 1 base from V and 0 bases from J, the junction contained 0 bases not matched to a gene. The CDR3 bases are TGTGCCAGCAGCTTAAGCGGGGGCTCCTACAATGAGCAGTTCTTC. As protein: CASSLSGGSYNEQFF.

The chain employs TRBV5-1 and TRBJ1-2; 9 bases are a match to TRBD1. CDR3 length equals 18 residues. Trimming cost V 0 bases and J 2 bases; bases outside gene matches: 11. Germline V CDR1 and CDR2: SGHRS, YFSETQ. The CDR3 DNA reads TGCGCCAGCAGCTTGGGATTGCCTGGACAGGGGACGAACTATGGCTACACCTTC. It translates to CASSLGLPGQGTNYGYTF.

The chain couples TRBV12-3 or TRBV12-4 to TRBJ1-2; D is ambiguous. The CDR3 contains 13 residues. The V and J ends lost 1 base and 3 bases respectively, with 6 bases between them. The CDR3: CASSLDNYYGYTF. The DNA of the CDR3 is TGTGCCAGCAGTTTAGACAATTACTATGGCTACACCTTC.

This clone was counted between two and nine times. The V gene is TRBV11-2, the J gene TRBJ2-2; tentative D call: TRBD2 (5 bases). Germline CDR1 SGHAT, CDR2 FQNNGV. The CDR3 has 14 amino acids. Trimming took off 3 bases at V and 7 bases at J, with 12 bases between the two ends. The CDR3 loop reads CASSFGRTYGELFF. The DNA of the CDR3 is TGTGCCAGCAGCTTTGGCAGGACTTACGGGGAGCTGTTTTTT. The whole variable domain, filled in from reference TRBV11-2 and TRBJ2-2, reads EAGVAQSPRYKIIEKRQSVAFWCNPISGHATLYWYQQILGQGPKLLIQFQNNGVVDDSQLPKDRFSAERLKGVDSTLKIQPAKLEDSAVYLCASSFGRTYGELFFGEGSRLTVL.

The V and J genes are TRBV27 and TRBJ2-3, with 10 bases that match TRBD1. Germline trimming cut 6 bases from V and 6 bases from J; bases unmatched to any gene: 15. The CDR3 contains 17 residues. The V gene's germline CDR1 is MNHEY and CDR2 SMNVEV (reference sequence). The CDR3 DNA follows: TGTGCCAGCAGCCCCAGGGGGGCGGACAGGGGGTGGGATACGCAGTATTTT. Translating gives CASSPRGADRGWDTQYF.

CDR3 DNA: TGTGCCAGCAGCGAAGGGGGGGGTGCTAGCACAGATACGCAGTATTTT. Translation gives CASSEGGGASTDTQYF. The V and J genes are TRBV9 and TRBJ2-3; D may be TRBD2 (7 bases). V gave up 3 bases and J gave up 0 bases, with 14 bases separating them. Germline loops: CDR1 SGDLS, CDR2 YYNGEE. The CDR3 runs 16 residues. Looking up the rest from reference TRBV9 and TRBJ2-3 gives the full variable domain: DSGVTQTPKHLITATGQRVTLRCSPRSGDLSVYWYQQSLDQGLQFLIQYYNGEERAKGNILERFSAQQFPDLHSELNLSSLELGDSALYFCASSEGGGASTDTQYFGPGTRLTVL.

The V gene is TRBV18, the J gene TRBJ1-2; D is ambiguous. The germline CDR1 and CDR2 sequences are KGHSH and LQKENI. V shed 6 bases and J shed 5 bases, with 19 bases lying between them. The CDR3 consists of 15 residues. The CDR3 bases are TGTGCCAGCTCTATCGGAGACGGTGGTGCTTATGGCTACACCTTC. This sequence encodes CASSIGDGGAYGYTF.

The V gene is TRBV28, the J gene TRBJ1-1; 8 nucleotides line up with TRBD1. Trimming at V came to 2 bases and at J to 1 base, leaving 3 bases not matched to a gene. From germline, CDR1 is MDHEN and CDR2 SYDVKM. This CDR3 is built from 15 residues. The CDR3 region is CASSLRTGKNTEAFF. As DNA, the CDR3 is TGTGCCAGCAGTTTACGGACAGGGAAGAACACTGAAGCTTTCTTT.

V and J are TRBV25-1 and TRBJ2-6; no clear D. Germline V gene sequence: CDR1 MGHDK, CDR2 SYGVNS. V lost 3 bases to trimming and J lost 1 base, with 4 bases between them. The CDR3 extends over 14 amino acids. The CDR3 protein is CASSDSSGANVLTF. CDR3 coding DNA: TGTGCCAGCAGTGACAGTTCTGGGGCCAACGTCCTGACTTTC.

The chain carries TRBV5-5 and TRBJ1-1; D gene unclear. Germline loops: CDR1 SGHKS, CDR2 YYEKEE (reference sequence). There are 16 residues in the CDR3. Trimming took off 6 bases at V and 1 base at J, with 19 bases between the two ends. CDR3 DNA sequence: TGTGCCAGCACCAAGTCGTCCAGTGGGCCGAACACTGAAGCTTTCTTT. It yields the protein CASTKSSSGPNTEAFF.

The J gene is TRBJ1-2, the V gene TRBV11-1; D may be TRBD1 (6 bases). Germline assignment: CDR1 SGHAT and CDR2 FQDESV (reference sequence). V lost 4 bases, J lost 6 bases, and 15 bases lay in between. The CDR3 has 14 residues. The CDR3 coding sequence is TGTGCCAGCAGCTCGGCCGGGACAAAGCATGGCTACACCTTC. Protein sequence: CASSSAGTKHGYTF.

The chain couples TRBV15 to TRBJ1-1; no definite D call. CDR3 length: 16 amino acids. Germline CDR1 is LNHNV and CDR2 is YYDKDF (reference sequence). V lost 1 base to trimming and J lost 0 bases, with 12 bases between them. The CDR3 DNA sequence: TGTGCCACCAGCAGAGCACGAGCCTCCGTGAACACTGAAGCTTTCTTT. This codes for CATSRARASVNTEAFF.

The chain recombines TRBV30 with TRBJ1-4, with 7 bases identical to TRBD1. Germline assignment: CDR1 GTSNPN and CDR2 SVGIG (reference sequence). The CDR3 is made up of 15 amino acids. Losses at the gene ends were 3 bases for V and 2 bases for J; bases not matched to a gene: 6. DNA for the CDR3: TGTGCCTGGAGCGTTACAGGGGTGACTAATGAAAAACTGTTTTTT. Residues: CAWSVTGVTNEKLFF.

The V and J genes are TRBV7-2 and TRBJ2-2; 10 bases fit TRBD2. This CDR3 has 18 residues. Germline V lookup: CDR1 SGHTA, CDR2 FQGNSA. The V and J ends lost 5 bases and 3 bases, in that order; junction bases with no gene match: 12. CDR3 sequence reads: CASSPNLGLAAYTGELFF. Written as DNA, the CDR3 is TGTGCCAGCAGCCCAAACCTCGGACTAGCGGCCTACACCGGGGAGCTGTTTTTT.

This clone has just one count. This chain links TRBV3-1 (or the pseudogene TRBV3-2) with TRBJ2-3; D perhaps matches TRBD1 (6 bases). Germline-derived CDR1 and CDR2 are LGHDT and YNNKEL (reference sequence). Trimming cost V 4 bases and J 10 bases, with 12 bases left between them. This CDR3 spans 12 amino acids. CDR3 sequence (DNA): TGTGCCAGCAGCCCAGGGGTAACCGCGCAGTATTTT. This encodes CASSPGVTAQYF.

V gene TRBV30 combines with J gene TRBJ2-7, with 12 bases identical to TRBD2. J gave up 3 bases and V 2 bases, and 5 bases lay outside the gene matches. Germline V gene data show CDR1 as GTSNPN and CDR2 as SVGIG (reference sequence). The CDR3 loop spans 15 amino acids. The CDR3 loop reads CAWSRGLAGIYEQYF. CDR3 coding DNA: TGTGCCTGGAGTCGAGGACTAGCGGGGATCTACGAGCAGTACTTC.

The chain couples TRBV7-9 to TRBJ1-3, with 10 bases that match TRBD1. The V gene's germline CDR1 is SEHNR and CDR2 FQNEAQ (reference sequence). The CDR3 runs 16 residues. The V segment lost 1 base and the J segment 1 base; nucleotides outside the gene matches: 1. CDR3: CASSLGQGASGNTIYF. CDR3 nucleotides: TGTGCCAGCAGCTTAGGACAGGGGGCATCTGGAAACACCATATATTTT.

This clone was seen once. The chain carries TRBV24-1 and TRBJ1-5; no reliable D call. The CDR3 is 13 residues long. Trimming shortened V by 2 bases and J by 5 bases, and 6 bases separated the two germline ends. CDR1 KGHDR and CDR2 SFDVKD come from the germline V gene. CDR3 DNA: TGTGCCACCAGTGATTCGTTAGATCAGCCCCAGCATTTT. It encodes CATSDSLDQPQHF.

The chain uses TRBV28 and TRBJ2-6; 7 bases line up with TRBD2. The CDR3 covers 16 residues. V gave up 3 bases and J gave up 3 bases; unmatched junction bases: 5. The germline V gene has CDR1 MDHEN and CDR2 SYDVKM. The CDR3 bases are TGTGCCAGCAGTTTTTCGGGAGGCCTTGGGGCCAACGTCCTGACTTTC. Protein product: CASSFSGGLGANVLTF.

V gene TRBV28 combines with J gene TRBJ1-5; a possible D gene is TRBD1 (5 bases). The germline V gene encodes CDR1 MDHEN and CDR2 SYDVKM. V was clipped by 5 bases and J by 7 bases, with 15 bases between them. The CDR3 has 14 amino acids. The CDR3, as DNA: TGTGCCAGCAGTATTTCAGGGATAAGCCAGCCCCAGCATTTT. This sequence encodes CASSISGISQPQHF.

The DNA for the CDR3 is TGTGCCTGGAGTGAAGGGGCAACTAATGAAAAACTGTTTTTT. This gives the protein CAWSEGATNEKLFF. This chain joins TRBV30 and TRBJ1-4, with D possibly being TRBD1 (5 bases). V lost 1 base and J lost 0, with 6 bases in between. Germline V gene data show CDR1 as GTSNPN and CDR2 as SVGIG (reference sequence). There are 14 residues in the CDR3.

The rearrangement links TRBV20-1 to TRBJ2-7, with D perhaps matching TRBD2 (6 bases). CDR3 length: 15 amino acids. V dropped 3 bases and J dropped 5 bases, with 20 bases sitting between them. Germline V gene data show CDR1 as DFQATT and CDR2 as SNEGSKA (reference sequence). The CDR3 coding sequence is TGCAGTGCTAGTCTTGAAGGAGGGCGTAGCGACGAGCAGTACTTC. Translation gives CSASLEGGRSDEQYF.

In its sample, this clone was seen a few times. The chain carries TRBV30 and TRBJ1-2; D unclear. In germline, CDR1 is GTSNPN, CDR2 SVGIG (reference sequence). The CDR3 sequence is 13 residues long. The V end was cut by 3 bases, the J end by 4 bases, with 12 bases between. The CDR3 region has the DNA TGTGCCTGGAGGGTCTCCCGGGGCTATGGCTACACCTTC. Its protein is CAWRVSRGYGYTF.

This sequence joins TRBV4-2 and TRBJ2-3; 10 nucleotides match TRBD2. The CDR3 has 16 residues. Germline lookup yields CDR1 LGHNA and CDR2 YNFKEQ. V shed 1 base, J shed 2 bases, and the junction held 3 bases outside the gene matches. CDR3 in amino acids: CASSQVLAGDTDTQYF. DNA for the CDR3: TGTGCCAGCAGCCAAGTCCTAGCGGGGGACACAGATACGCAGTATTTT.

The chain combines TRBV30 with TRBJ1-2; 7 bases align to TRBD1. V was pared by 0 bases and J by 0 bases, with 1 base of the junction left unmatched. CDR3 length: 14 residues. CDR1 and CDR2 (germline): GTSNPN, SVGIG (reference sequence). CDR3 in DNA: TGTGCCTGGAGTGTCGGGACAGCTAACTATGGCTACACCTTC. It specifies CAWSVGTANYGYTF.